The T cell receptor (beta chain) under discussion was sequenced for a study of blood T cell repertoires in COVID-19. Study context: The samples span acute and convalescent COVID-19 from the United States, Italy and Spain. In each case, the material was cDNA or gDNA derived from T cells, B-cell-depleted T cells, or PBMCs.

V was clipped by 2 bases and J by 4 bases, with 8 bases between them. There are 13 residues in the CDR3. The V gene's germline CDR1 is KGHSH and CDR2 LQKENI. In the original processing: Nucleated cell number was recorded as an estimate derived from reference gene primer amplification. The table came from immunoSEQ multiplex PCR; TCRdb's copy has only in-frame clones and leaves some out. V and J calls and clone size follow that table, whereas D and trimming were derived from the DNA. The sample has tens of thousands of clones; over 65% are singletons. V usage is TRBV18 and J usage is TRBJ2-5; no firm D call. The receptor was derived from a man older than 75 with acute or convalescent COVID-19. Source material: peripheral blood. The CDR3 loop is CASSPFTAETQYF. The CDR3 nucleotides are TGTGCCAGCTCACCATTTACAGCAGAGACCCAGTACTTC.